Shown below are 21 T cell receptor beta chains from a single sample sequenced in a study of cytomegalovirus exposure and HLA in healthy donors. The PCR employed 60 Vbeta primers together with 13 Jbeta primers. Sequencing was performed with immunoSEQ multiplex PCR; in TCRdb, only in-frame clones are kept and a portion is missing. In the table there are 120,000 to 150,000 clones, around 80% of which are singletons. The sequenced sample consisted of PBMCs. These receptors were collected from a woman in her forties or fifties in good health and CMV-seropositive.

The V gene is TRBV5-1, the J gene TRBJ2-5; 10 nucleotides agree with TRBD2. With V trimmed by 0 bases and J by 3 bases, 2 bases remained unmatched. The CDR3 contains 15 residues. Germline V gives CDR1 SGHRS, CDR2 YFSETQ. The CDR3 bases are TGCGCCAGCAGCTTGGGACTAGCGGGTGAAGAGACCCAGTACTTC. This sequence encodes CASSLGLAGEETQYF.

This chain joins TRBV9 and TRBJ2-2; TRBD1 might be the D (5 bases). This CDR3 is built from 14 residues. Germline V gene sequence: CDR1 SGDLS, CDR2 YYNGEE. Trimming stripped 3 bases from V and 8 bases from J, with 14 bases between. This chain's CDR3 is CASSGKDGAGELFF. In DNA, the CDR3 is TGTGCCAGCAGCGGCAAGGATGGGGCGGGGGAGCTGTTTTTT.

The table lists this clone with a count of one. The CDR3 region has the DNA TGTGCCAGCAGTTCTGTCGGGACAGGGGAAGAGACCCAGTACTTC. It specifies CASSSVGTGEETQYF. The rearrangement uses TRBV27 and TRBJ2-5; TRBD1 matches 10 bases. The CDR3 is 15 residues long. The V and J ends lost 4 bases and 3 bases, in that order; junction bases with no gene match: 5. Germline values: CDR1 MNHEY, CDR2 SMNVEV (reference sequence).

CDR3 nucleotides: TGTGCCAGCAGTGGCCAGGGCGGCAACTATGGCTACACCTTC. It specifies CASSGQGGNYGYTF. This chain joins TRBV2 and TRBJ1-2; perhaps TRBD1 as D (5 bases). Trimming left V 4 bases short and J 2 bases short, with 11 bases between. The germline V gene has CDR1 SNHLY and CDR2 FYNNEI. There are 14 residues in the CDR3.

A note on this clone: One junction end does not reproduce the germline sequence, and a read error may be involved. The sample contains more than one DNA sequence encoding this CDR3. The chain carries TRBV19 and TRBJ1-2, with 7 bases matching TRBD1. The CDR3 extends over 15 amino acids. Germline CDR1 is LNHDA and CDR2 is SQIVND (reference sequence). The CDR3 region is CASSLFGQANYGYTF. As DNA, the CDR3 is TGTGCCAGTAGTCTTTTTGGACAGGCGAACTATGGCTACACATTC.

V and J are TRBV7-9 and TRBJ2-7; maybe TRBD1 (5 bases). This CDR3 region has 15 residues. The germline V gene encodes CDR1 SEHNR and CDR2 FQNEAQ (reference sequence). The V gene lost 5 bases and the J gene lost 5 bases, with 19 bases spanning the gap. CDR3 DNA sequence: TGTGCCAGCAGCCAAAAAGGCACAGGCAGTGACGAGCAGTACTTC. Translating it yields CASSQKGTGSDEQYF. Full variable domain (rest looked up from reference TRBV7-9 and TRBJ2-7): DTGVSQNPRHKITKRGQNVTFRCDPISEHNRLYWYRQTLGQGPEFLTYFQNEAQLEKSRLLSDRFSAERPKGSFSTLEIQRTEQGDSAMYLCASSQKGTGSDEQYFGPGTRLTVT.

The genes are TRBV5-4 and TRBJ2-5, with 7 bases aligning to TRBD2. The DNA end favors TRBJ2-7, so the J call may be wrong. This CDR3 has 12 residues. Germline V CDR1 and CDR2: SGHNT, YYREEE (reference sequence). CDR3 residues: CASSLGGYEQYF. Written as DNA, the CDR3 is TGTGCCAGCAGTCTGGGGGGGTACGAGCAGTACTTC.

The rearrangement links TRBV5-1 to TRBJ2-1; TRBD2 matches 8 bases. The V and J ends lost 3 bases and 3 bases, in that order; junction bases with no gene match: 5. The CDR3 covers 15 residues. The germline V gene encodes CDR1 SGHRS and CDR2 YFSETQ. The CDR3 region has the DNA TGCGCCAGCAGCTCGTCGGGGGGGGGCTACAATGAGCAGTTCTTC. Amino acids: CASSSSGGGYNEQFF.

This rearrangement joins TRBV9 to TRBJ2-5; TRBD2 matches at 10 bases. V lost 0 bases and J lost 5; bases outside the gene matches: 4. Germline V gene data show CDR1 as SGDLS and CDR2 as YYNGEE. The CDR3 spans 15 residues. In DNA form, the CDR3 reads TGTGCCAGCAGCGTAGCTAGCGGGGGTGCGGAGACCCAGTACTTC. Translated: CASSVASGGAETQYF.

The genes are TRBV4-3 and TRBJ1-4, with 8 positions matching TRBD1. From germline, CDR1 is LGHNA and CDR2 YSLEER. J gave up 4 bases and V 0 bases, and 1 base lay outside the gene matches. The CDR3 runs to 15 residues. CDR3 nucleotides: TGCGCCAGCAGCCAAGATACAGGGGGTAATGAAAAACTGTTTTTT. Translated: CASSQDTGGNEKLFF.

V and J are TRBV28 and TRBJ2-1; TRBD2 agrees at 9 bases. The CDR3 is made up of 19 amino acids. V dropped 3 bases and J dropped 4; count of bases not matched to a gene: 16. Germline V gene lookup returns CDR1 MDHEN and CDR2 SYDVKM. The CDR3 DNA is TGTGCCAGCAGTTTTGAGGGGGCGGGGGGGACTTTCACTTACAATGAGCAGTTCTTC. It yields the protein CASSFEGAGGTFTYNEQFF.

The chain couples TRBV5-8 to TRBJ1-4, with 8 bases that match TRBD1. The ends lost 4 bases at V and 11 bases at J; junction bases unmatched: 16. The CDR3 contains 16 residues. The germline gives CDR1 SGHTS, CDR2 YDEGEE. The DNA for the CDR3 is TGTGCCAGCAGCATATGGCAGGGGGCACCCTTTAGGAAACTGTTTTTT. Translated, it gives CASSIWQGAPFRKLFF.

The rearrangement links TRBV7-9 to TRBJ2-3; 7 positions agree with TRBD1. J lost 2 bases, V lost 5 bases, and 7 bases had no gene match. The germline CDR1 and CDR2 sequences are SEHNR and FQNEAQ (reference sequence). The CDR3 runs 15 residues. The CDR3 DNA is TGTGCCAGCAGCCCGGGACAGATGAACACAGATACGCAGTATTTT. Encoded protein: CASSPGQMNTDTQYF.

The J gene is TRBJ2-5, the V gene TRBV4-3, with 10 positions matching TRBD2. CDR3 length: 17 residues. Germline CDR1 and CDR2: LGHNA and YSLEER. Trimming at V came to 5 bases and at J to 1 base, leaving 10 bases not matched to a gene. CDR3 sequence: CASSSTLAGETQETQYF. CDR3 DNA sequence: TGCGCCAGCAGCTCGACTCTAGCGGGGGAGACCCAAGAGACCCAGTACTTC.

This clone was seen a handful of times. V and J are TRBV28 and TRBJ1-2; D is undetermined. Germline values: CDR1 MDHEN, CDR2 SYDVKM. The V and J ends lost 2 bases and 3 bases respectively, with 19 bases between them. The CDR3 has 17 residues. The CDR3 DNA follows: TGTGCCAGCAGTTTACGCCAACCATGGCGGTCACACTATGGCTACACCTTC. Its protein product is CASSLRQPWRSHYGYTF.

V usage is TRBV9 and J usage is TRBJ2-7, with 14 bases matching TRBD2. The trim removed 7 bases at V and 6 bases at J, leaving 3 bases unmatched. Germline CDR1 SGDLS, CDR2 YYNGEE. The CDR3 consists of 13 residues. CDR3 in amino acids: CASGLAGGLEQYF. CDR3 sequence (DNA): TGTGCCAGCGGACTAGCGGGGGGACTCGAGCAGTACTTC.

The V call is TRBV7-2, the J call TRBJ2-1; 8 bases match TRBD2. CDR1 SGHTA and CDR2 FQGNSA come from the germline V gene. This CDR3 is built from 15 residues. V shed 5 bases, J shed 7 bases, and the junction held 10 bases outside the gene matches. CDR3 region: CASSPKGGGLNEQFF. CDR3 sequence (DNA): TGTGCCAGCAGCCCTAAGGGCGGGGGGTTAAATGAGCAGTTCTTC.

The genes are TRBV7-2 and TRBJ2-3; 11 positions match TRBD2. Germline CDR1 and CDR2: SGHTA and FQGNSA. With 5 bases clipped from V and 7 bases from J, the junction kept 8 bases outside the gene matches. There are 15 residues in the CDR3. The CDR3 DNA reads TGTGCCAGCAGCGCCCGACTAGCGGGGTCGAATACGCAGTATTTT. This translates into CASSARLAGSNTQYF.

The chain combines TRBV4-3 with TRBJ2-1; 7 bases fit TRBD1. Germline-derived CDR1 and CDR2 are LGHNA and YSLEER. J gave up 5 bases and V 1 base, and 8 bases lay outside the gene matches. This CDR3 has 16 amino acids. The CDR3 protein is CASSQAPTGVNNEQFF. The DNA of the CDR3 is TGCGCCAGCAGCCAAGCCCCCACAGGGGTGAACAATGAGCAGTTCTTC.

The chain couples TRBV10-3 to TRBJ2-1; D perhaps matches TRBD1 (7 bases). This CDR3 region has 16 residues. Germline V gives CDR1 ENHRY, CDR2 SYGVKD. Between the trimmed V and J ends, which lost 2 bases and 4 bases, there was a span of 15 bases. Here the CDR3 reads CAISEGGRGAYNEQFF. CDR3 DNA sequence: TGTGCCATCAGTGAGGGTGGCAGGGGGGCATACAATGAGCAGTTCTTC.

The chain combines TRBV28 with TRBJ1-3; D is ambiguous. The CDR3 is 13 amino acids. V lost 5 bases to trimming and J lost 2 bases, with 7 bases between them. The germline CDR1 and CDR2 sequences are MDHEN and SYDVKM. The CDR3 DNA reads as TGTGCCAGCAGTGTACTCCCTGGAAACACCATATATTTT. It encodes CASSVLPGNTIYF.